This T cell receptor (beta chain) was identified in a study of T-cell memory formation after mild COVID-19. Whole-study context: Largely donor-specific TCR clusters were found.

Regarding this clonotype: Its antigen is not known.

The TCR alpha and TCR beta cDNA libraries, bearing sample barcodes and UMIs, were generated by 5'RACE using constant-segment primers. TCRdb re-called the 5' RACE reads with MiXCR, one entry per CDR3 protein. This repertoire shows 200,000 to 250,000 distinct CDR3 sequences, 15% found once; its top ten account for 2.1%. Study-wide results and limits: CD4+ contracting clones lay mainly in CM and EM, CD8+ ones in EMRA. For second-wave clones that peaked at day 37, SARS-CoV-2 specificity went unverified.

Sequencing was done on a sample of PBMCs or a T cell subset sorted from them (not recorded which). This clonotype was obtained from an adult woman who had mild COVID-19 (a few samples of this study predate the infection). Cell type and time point are not known.

The CDR3, as DNA: TGTGCCATCAGTGAGCCGAGGGGGTTTAGCTCCTACGAGCAGTACTTC. This encodes CAISEPRGFSSYEQYF. The chain couples TRBV10-3 to TRBJ2-7; D is perhaps TRBD1 (6 bases). Germline lookup yields CDR1 ENHRY and CDR2 SYGVKD. The CDR3 runs to 16 residues. V lost 2 bases, J lost 0 bases, and 14 bases lay in between.